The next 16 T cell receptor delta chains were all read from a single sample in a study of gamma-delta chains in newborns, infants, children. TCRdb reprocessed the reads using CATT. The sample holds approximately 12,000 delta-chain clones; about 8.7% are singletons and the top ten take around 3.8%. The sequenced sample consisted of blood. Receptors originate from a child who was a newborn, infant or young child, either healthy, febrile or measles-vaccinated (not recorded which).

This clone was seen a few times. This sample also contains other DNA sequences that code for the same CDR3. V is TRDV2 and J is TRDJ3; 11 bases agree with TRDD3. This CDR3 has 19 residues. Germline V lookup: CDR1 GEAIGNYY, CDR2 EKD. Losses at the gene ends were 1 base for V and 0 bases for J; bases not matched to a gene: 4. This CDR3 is CACDTLLGDSSWDTRQMFF. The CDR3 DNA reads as TGTGCCTGTGACACTTTACTGGGGGATAGCTCCTGGGACACCCGACAGATGTTTTTC.

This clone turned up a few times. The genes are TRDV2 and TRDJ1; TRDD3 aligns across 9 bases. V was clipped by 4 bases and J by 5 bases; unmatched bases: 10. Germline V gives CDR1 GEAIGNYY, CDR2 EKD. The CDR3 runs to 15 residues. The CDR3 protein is CACDGLLGDRDKLIF. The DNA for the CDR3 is TGTGCCTGTGATGGACTACTGGGGGACCGGGATAAACTCATCTTT.

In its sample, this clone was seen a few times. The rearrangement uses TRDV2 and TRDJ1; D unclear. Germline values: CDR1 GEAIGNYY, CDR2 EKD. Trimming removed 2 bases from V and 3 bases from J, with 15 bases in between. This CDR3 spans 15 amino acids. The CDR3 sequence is CACDNVETRSDKLIF. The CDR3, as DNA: TGTGCCTGTGACAATGTGGAGACGCGGTCCGATAAACTCATCTTT.

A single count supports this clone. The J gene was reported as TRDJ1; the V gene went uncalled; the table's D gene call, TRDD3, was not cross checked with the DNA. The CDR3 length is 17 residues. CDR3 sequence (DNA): TGTGCCTGTGACACTCTCCTCCCGAGGGCCAGCACCGATAAACTCATCTTT. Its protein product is CACDTLLPRASTDKLIF.

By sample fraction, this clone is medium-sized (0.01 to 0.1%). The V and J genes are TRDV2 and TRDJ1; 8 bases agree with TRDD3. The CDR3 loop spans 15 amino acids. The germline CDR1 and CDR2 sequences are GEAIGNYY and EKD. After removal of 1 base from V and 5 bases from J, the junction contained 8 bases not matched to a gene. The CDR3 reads CACDTAGIHKDKLIF. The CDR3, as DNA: TGTGCCTGTGACACTGCGGGGATACATAAAGATAAACTCATCTTT.

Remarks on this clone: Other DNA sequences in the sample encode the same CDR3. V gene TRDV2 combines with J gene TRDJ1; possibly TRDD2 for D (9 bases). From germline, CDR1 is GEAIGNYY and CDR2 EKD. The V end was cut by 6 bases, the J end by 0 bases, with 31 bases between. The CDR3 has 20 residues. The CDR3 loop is CACRGLPTFGDTLYTDKLIF. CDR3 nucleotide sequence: TGTGCCTGTCGAGGCCTTCCTACGTTCGGGGATACCCTTTACACCGATAAACTCATCTTT.

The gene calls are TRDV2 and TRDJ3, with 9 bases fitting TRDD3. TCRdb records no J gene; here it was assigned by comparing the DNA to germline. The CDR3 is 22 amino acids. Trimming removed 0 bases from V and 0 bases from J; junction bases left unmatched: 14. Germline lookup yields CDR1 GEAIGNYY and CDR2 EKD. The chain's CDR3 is CACDTGYGTGGAPSWDTRQMFF. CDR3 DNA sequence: TGTGCCTGTGACACCGGCTACGGTACTGGGGGAGCCCCCTCCTGGGACACCCGACAGATGTTTTTC.

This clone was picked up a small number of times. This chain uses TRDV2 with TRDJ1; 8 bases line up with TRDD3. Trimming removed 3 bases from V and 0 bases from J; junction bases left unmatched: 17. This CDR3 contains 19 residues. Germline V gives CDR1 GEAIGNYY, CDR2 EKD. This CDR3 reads CACDSLGLLGVGYTDKLIF. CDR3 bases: TGTGCCTGTGACTCCTTAGGTCTACTGGGGGTTGGGTACACCGATAAACTCATCTTT.

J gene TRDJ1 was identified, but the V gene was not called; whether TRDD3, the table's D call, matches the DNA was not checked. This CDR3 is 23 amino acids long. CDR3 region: CACDTVSHYWGISEGESTDKLIF. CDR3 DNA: TGTGCCTGTGACACCGTAAGCCACTACTGGGGGATAAGTGAGGGAGAGAGTACCGATAAACTCATCTTT.

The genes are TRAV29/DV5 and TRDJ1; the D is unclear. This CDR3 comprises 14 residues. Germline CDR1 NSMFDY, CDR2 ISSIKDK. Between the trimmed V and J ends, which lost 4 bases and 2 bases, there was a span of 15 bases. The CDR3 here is CAALDGPQTDKLIF. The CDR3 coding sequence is TGTGCAGCACTTGACGGTCCCCAAACCGATAAACTCATCTTT.

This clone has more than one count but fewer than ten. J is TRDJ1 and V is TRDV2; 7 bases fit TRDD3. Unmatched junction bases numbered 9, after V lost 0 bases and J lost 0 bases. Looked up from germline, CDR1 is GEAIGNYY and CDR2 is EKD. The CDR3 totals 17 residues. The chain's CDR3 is CACDTVGGGAYTDKLIF. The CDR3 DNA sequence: TGTGCCTGTGACACCGTAGGTGGGGGAGCGTACACCGATAAACTCATCTTT.

CDR3 nucleotide sequence: TGTGCCTGTGACACGTACTGGGGGATATCCACCTGGGACACCCGACAGATGTTTTTC. It is translated as CACDTYWGISTWDTRQMFF. The V and J genes are TRDV2 and TRDJ3; 11 nucleotides align to TRDD3. This CDR3 is built from 19 residues. CDR1 and CDR2 from the germline V gene are GEAIGNYY and EKD. The ends lost 1 base at V and 2 bases at J; junction bases unmatched: 6.

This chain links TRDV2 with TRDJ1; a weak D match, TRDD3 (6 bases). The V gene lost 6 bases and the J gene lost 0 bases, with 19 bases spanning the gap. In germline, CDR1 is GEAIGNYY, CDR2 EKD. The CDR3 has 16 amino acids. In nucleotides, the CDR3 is TGTGCCTGTACAAGTTTGGGGGTTTTGTACACCGATAAACTCATCTTT. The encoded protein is CACTSLGVLYTDKLIF.

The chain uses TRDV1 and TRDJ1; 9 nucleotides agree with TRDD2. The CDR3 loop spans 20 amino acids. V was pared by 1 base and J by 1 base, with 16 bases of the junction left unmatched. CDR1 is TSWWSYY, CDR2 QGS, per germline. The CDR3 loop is CALGERCLPTVVGFTDKLIF. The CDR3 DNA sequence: TGTGCTCTTGGGGAACGGTGCCTTCCTACGGTGGTGGGCTTCACCGATAAACTCATCTTT.

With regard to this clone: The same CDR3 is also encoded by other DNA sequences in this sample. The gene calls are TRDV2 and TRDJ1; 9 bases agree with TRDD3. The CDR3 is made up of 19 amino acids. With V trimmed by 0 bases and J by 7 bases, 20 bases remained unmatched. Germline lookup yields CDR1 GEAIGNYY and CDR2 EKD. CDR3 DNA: TGTGCCTGTGACACCGTTCTGCTGGGGGATGGTCCCGTTAAAGGTAAACTCATCTTT. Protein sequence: CACDTVLLGDGPVKGKLIF.

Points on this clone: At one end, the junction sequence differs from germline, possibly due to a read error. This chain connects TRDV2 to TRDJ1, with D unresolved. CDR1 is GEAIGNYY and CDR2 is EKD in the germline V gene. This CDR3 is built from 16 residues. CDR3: CACDTLVGTDTDKPIF. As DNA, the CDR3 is TGTGCCTGTGACACTCTAGTCGGGACCGACACCGATAAACCCATCTTT.